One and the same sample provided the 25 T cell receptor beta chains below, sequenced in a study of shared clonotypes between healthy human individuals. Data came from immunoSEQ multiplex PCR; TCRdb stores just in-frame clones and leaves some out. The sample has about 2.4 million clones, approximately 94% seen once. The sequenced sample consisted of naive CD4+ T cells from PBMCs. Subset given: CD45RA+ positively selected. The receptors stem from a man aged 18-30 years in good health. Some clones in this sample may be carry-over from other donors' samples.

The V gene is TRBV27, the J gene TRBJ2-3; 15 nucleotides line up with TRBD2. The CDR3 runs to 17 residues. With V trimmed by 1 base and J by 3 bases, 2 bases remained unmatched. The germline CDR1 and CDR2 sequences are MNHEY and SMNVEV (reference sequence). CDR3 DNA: TGTGCCAGCAGTTTATTAGGACTAGCGGGAGGGACAGATACGCAGTATTTT. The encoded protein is CASSLLGLAGGTDTQYF.

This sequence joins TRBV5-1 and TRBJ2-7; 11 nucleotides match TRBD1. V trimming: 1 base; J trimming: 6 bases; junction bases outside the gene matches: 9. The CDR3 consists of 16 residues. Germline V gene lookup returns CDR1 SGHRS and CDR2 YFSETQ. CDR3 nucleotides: TGCGCCAGCAGCTTGCTAGGGGTCGGGACAGGGGGCGAGCAGTACTTC. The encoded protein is CASSLLGVGTGGEQYF.

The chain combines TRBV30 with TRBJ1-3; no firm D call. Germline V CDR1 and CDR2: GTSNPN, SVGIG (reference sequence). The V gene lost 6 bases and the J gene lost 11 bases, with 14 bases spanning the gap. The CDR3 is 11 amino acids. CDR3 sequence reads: CACIPSRAIYF. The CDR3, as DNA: TGTGCCTGCATCCCATCGCGGGCCATATATTTT.

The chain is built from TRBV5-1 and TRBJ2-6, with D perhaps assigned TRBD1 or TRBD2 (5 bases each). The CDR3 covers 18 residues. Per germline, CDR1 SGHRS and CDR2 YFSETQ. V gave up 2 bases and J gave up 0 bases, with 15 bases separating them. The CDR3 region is CASSFWGSRTSGANVLTF. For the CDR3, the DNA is TGCGCCAGCAGCTTCTGGGGGTCAAGAACCTCTGGGGCCAACGTCCTGACTTTC. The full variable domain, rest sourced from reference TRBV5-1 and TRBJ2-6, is KAGVTQTPRYLIKTRGQQVTLSCSPISGHRSVSWYQQTPGQGLQFLFEYFSETQRNKGNFPGRFSGRQFSNSRSEMNVSTLELGDSALYLCASSFWGSRTSGANVLTFGAGSRLTVL.

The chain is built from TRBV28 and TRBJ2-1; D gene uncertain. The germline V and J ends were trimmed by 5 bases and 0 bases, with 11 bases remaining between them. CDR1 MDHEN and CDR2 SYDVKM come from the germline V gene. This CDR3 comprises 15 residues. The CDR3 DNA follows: TGTGCCAGCAGTCTACAGTTGAGCTCCTACAATGAGCAGTTCTTC. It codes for CASSLQLSSYNEQFF.

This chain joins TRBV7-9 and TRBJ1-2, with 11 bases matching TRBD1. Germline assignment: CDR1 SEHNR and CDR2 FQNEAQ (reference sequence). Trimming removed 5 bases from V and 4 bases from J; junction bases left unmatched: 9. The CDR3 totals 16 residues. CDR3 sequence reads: CASSPGQGALGYGYTF. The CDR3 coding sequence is TGTGCCAGCAGCCCCGGACAGGGGGCGCTGGGCTATGGCTACACCTTC.

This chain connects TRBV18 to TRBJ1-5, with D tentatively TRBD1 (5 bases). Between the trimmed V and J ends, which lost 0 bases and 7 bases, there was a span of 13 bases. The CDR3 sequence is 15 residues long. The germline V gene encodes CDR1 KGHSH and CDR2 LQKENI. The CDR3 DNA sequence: TGTGCCAGCTCACCACCGGGGACCCAAGAACAGCCCCAGCATTTT. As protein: CASSPPGTQEQPQHF.

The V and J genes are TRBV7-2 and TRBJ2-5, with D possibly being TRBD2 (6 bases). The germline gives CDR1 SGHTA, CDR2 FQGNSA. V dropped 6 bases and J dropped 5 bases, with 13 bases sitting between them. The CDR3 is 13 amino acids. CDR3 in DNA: TGTGCCAGCAGGCGGGCAGGGAGGGAGACCCAGTACTTC. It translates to CASRRAGRETQYF.

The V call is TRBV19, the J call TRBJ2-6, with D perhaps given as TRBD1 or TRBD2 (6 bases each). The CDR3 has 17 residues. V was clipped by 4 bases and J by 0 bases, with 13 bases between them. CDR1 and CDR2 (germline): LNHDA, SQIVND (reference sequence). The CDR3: CASSRRDTSSGANVLTF. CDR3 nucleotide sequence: TGTGCCAGTAGTAGGAGGGACACAAGCTCTGGGGCCAACGTCCTGACTTTC.

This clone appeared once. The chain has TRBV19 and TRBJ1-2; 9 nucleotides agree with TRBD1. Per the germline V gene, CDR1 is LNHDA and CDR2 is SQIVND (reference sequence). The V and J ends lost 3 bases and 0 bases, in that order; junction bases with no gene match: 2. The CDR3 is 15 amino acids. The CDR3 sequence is CASSIRTGANYGYTF. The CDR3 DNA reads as TGTGCCAGTAGTATCAGGACAGGGGCTAACTATGGCTACACCTTC.

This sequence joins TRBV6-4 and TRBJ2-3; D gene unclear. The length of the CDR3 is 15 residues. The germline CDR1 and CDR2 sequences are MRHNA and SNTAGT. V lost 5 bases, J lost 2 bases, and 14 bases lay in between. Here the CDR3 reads CASSPGPSTTDTQYF. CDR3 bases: TGTGCCAGCAGTCCCGGACCCTCGACCACAGATACGCAGTATTTT.

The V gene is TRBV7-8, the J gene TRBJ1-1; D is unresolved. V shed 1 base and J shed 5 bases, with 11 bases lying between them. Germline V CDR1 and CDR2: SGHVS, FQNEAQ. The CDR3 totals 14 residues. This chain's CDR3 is CASSLDPIWTEAFF. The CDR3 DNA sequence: TGTGCCAGCAGCTTAGATCCGATTTGGACTGAAGCTTTCTTT.

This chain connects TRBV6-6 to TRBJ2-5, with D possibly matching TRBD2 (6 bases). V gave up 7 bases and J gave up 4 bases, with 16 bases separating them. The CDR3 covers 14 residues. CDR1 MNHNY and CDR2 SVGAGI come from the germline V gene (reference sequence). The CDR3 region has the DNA TGTGCCAGCAAACCGCGGGATAGTGTAGAGACCCAGTACTTC. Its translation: CASKPRDSVETQYF.

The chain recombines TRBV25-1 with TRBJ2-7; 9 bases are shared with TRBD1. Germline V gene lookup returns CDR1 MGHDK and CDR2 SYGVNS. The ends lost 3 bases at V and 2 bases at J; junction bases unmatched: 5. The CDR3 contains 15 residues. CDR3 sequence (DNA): TGTGCCAGCAGTGACCCCAGGACAGGGGCCTACGAGCAGTACTTC. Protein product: CASSDPRTGAYEQYF.

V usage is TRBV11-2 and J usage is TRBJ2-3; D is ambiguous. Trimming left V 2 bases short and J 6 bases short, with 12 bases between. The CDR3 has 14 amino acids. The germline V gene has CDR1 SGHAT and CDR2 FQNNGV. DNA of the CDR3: TGTGCCAGCAGCTTAAGTAGAGCTTCGGATACGCAGTATTTT. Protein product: CASSLSRASDTQYF.

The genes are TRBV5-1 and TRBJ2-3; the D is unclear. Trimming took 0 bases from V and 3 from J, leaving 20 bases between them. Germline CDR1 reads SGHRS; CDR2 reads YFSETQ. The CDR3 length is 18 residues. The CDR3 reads CASSLASGSYSPTDTQYF. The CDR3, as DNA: TGCGCCAGCAGCTTGGCCAGTGGATCGTACTCTCCGACAGATACGCAGTATTTT.

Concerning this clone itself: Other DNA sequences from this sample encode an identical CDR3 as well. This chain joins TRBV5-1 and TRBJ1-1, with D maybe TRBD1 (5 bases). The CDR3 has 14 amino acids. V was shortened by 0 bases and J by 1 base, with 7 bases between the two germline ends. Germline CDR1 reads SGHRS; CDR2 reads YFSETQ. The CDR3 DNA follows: TGCGCCAGCAGCTTGGGTGACAGGAACACTGAAGCTTTCTTT. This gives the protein CASSLGDRNTEAFF.

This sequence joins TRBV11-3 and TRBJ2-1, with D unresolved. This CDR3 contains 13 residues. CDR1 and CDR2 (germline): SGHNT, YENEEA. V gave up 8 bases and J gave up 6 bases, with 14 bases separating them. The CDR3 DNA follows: TGTGCCAGCTCCACGAACGTACTCAATGAGCAGTTCTTC. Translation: CASSTNVLNEQFF. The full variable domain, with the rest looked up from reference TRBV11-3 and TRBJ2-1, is EAGVVQSPRYKIIEKKQPVAFWCNPISGHNTLYWYLQNLGQGPELLIRYENEEAVDDSQLPKDRFSAERLKGVDSTLKIQPAELGDSAVYLCASSTNVLNEQFFGPGTRLTVL.

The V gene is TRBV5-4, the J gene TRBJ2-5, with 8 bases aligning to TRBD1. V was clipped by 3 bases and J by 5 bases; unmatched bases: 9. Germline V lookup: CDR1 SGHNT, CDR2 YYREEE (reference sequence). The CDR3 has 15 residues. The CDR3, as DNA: TGTGCCAGCAGCTCCACCGACAGGGGCCGCGAGACCCAGTACTTC. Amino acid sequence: CASSSTDRGRETQYF.

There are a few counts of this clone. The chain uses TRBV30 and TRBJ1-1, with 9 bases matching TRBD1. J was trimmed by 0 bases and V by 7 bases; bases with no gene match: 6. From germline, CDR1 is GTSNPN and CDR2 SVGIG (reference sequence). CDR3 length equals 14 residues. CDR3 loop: CASDDRGVNTEAFF. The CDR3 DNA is TGTGCCTCGGACGACAGGGGGGTGAACACTGAAGCTTTCTTT.

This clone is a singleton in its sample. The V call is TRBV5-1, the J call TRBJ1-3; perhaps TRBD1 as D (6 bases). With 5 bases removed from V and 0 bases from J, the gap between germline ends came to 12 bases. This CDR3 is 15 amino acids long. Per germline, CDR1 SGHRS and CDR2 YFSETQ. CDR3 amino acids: CASRNTGSSGNTIYF. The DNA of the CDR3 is TGCGCCAGCAGGAATACAGGGAGCTCTGGAAACACCATATATTTT.

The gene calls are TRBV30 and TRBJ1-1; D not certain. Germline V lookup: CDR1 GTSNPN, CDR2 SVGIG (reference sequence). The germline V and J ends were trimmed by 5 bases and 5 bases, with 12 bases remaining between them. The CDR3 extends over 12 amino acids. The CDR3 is CAWAGYGTEAFF. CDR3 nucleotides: TGTGCCTGGGCCGGCTATGGGACTGAAGCTTTCTTT.

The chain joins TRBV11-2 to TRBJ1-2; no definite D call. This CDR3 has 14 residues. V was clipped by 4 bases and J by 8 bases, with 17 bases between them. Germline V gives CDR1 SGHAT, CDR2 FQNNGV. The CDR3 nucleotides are TGTGCCAGCAGCTCCCGGGTGGGAAAGAAAGGCTACACCTTC. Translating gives CASSSRVGKKGYTF.

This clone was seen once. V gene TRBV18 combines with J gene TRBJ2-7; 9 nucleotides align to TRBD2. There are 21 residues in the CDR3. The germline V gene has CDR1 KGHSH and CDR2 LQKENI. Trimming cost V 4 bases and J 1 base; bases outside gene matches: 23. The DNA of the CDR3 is TGTGCCAGCTCACAGGAACATGGGGCTAGCGGGATTCTCCGAGAATCCTACGAGCAGTACTTC. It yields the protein CASSQEHGASGILRESYEQYF.

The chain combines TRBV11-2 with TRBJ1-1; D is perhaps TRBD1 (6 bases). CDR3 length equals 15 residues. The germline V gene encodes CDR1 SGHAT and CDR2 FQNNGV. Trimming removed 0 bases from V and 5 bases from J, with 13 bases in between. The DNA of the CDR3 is TGTGCCAGCAGCTTAGAGGGCAGGGGAGATACTGAAGCTTTCTTT. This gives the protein CASSLEGRGDTEAFF. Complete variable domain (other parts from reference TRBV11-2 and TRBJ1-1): EAGVAQSPRYKIIEKRQSVAFWCNPISGHATLYWYQQILGQGPKLLIQFQNNGVVDDSQLPKDRFSAERLKGVDSTLKIQPAKLEDSAVYLCASSLEGRGDTEAFFGQGTRLTVV.